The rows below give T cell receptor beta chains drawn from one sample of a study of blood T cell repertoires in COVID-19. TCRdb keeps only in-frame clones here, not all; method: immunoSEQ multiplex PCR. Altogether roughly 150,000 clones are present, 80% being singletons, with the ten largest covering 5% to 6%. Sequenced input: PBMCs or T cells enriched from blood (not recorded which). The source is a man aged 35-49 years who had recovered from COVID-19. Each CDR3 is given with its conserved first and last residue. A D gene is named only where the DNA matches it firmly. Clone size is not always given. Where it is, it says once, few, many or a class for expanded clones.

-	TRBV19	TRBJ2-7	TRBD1	CASSTGTGTGEFYEQYF	TGTGCCAGTAGTACGGGAACCGGGACAGGAGAATTCTACGAGCAGTACTTC
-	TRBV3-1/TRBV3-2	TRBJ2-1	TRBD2	CASSPYLGGGLNEQFF	TGTGCCAGCAGCCCTTACCTGGGCGGGGGGCTTAATGAGCAGTTCTTC
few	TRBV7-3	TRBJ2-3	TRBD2	CASSLTASGGTDTQYF	TGTGCCAGCAGCTTAACGGCTAGCGGGGGGACAGATACGCAGTATTTT
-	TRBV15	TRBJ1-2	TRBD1	CATSSTGGYGYTF	TGTGCCACCAGCAGCACAGGGGGCTATGGCTACACCTTC
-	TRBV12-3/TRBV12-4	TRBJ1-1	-	CASRRDTGMAFF	TGTGCCAGCAGAAGGGACACAGGGATGGCTTTCTTT
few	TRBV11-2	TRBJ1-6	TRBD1	CASSLVGTGRKPTDSPLHF	TGTGCCAGCAGCTTAGTGGGGACAGGGAGGAAACCGACCGATTCACCCCTCCACTTT
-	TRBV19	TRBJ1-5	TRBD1	CASSPTGIPPQHF	TGTGCCAGTAGTCCGACAGGGATCCCGCCCCAGCATTTT
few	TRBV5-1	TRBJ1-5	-	CASSFGNDQPQHF	TGCGCCAGCAGCTTCGGGAACGATCAGCCCCAGCATTTT
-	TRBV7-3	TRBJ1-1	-	CASRQQENTEAFF	TGTGCCAGCAGGCAACAAGAGAACACTGAAGCTTTCTTT
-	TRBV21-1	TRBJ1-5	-	CASSTWDRGQDSNQPQHF	TGTGCCAGCAGCACTTGGGACAGGGGCCAAGATAGCAATCAGCCCCAGCATTTT
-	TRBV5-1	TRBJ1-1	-	CASSSGHSTTRGTEAFF	TGCGCCAGCAGCTCGGGACACTCCACAACCCGGGGCACTGAAGCTTTCTTT
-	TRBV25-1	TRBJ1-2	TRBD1	CASSDPGQANYGYTF	TGTGCCAGCAGTGACCCCGGACAGGCAAACTATGGCTACACCTTC
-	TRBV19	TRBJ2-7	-	CASSIAGDYEQYF	TGTGCCAGTAGTATAGCGGGGGACTACGAGCAGTACTTC
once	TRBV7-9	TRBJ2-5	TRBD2	CASSTGTSRETQYF	TGTGCCAGCAGCACTGGGACTAGCCGAGAGACCCAGTACTTC
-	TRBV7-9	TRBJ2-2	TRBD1	CASSIPPGQGYTGELFF	TGTGCCAGCAGCATACCTCCGGGACAGGGTTACACCGGGGAGCTGTTTTTT
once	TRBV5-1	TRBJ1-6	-	CASSLVTATYGNSPLHF	TGCGCCAGTAGTTTAGTTACAGCTACCTACGGAAATTCACCCCTCCACTTT